This entry features one T cell receptor (beta chain) sequence. The record originates from a study of control samples from healthy donors and cancer patients. The assay was immunoSEQ multiplex PCR, and TCRdb's table has in-frame clones only and misses some. This table holds over 200,000 clones, roughly 87% found once. Germline lookup yields CDR1 MNHNS and CDR2 SASEGT. This CDR3 contains 17 residues. Trimming stripped 0 bases from V and 2 bases from J, with 16 bases between. This sequence originates from an older woman with lung cancer. The J gene is TRBJ2-5, the V gene TRBV6-1; D remains ambiguous. Sequencing used PBMCs. CDR3 loop: CASSEALWAASQETQYF. The DNA for the CDR3 is TGTGCCAGCAGTGAAGCGCTGTGGGCAGCCTCTCAAGAGACCCAGTACTTC.